This T cell receptor (beta chain) was captured in a study of sequential checkpoint blockade in melanoma. Whole-study context: Patients were randomized 1:1 to nivolumab-then-ipilimumab or ipilimumab-then-nivolumab first-line. Both treatment sequences were followed by maintenance nivolumab.

Generated by immunoSEQ multiplex PCR, the TCRdb table keeps only in-frame clones and is missing some. There are thousands of clones in the sample; around 72% occur only once, and around 18% lies in the top ten. The treatment here: randomized to nivolumab then ipilimumab (arm A) or the reverse (arm B). DNA-damaging chemotherapy had not been given to any patient beforehand. Sorted cells were live CD3+CD8+, lacking CD19 and CD56, from PBMCs. CDR3 size: 16 residues. Germline V lookup: CDR1 SEHNR, CDR2 FQNEAQ (reference sequence). The junction had 12 bases not matched to a gene; V was cut back by 5 bases and J by 5 bases. A few counts support this clone.

The V and J genes are TRBV7-9 and TRBJ2-5; 9 bases line up with TRBD2. The input for sequencing was CD8+ T cells sorted from blood (inferred from file names), taken from a patient given nivolumab and ipilimumab in sequence. The receptor's source is a human donor with melanoma. CDR3 amino acids: CASSQDSGSGGETQYF. As DNA, the CDR3 is TGTGCCAGCAGCCAAGATTCTGGTAGCGGGGGTGAGACCCAGTACTTC.